This T cell receptor (beta chain) was obtained from a study of lymphopenia after photon versus proton radiotherapy. Study results and limitations: Post-nadir TCR diversity decline inversely tracked overall survival among those who died.

The CDR3 totals 14 residues. Germline CDR1 and CDR2: MNHNS and SASEGT. Trimming removed 10 bases from V and 6 bases from J; junction bases left unmatched: 13. With respect to this clone: Its matching antigen is unknown.

The protocol was immunoSEQ multiplex PCR, while the TCRdb copy is restricted to in-frame clones and leaves out a portion. The sample includes 13,000 or so clones, roughly 90% of them seen just once. The receptor comes from a man aged 55-75 years with pancreatic cancer. The sequenced sample was peripheral blood, obtained from a patient treated with photon-based radiotherapy. The V gene is TRBV6-1, the J gene TRBJ1-1; TRBD1 agrees at 8 bases. This CDR3 reads CATRLTGDVAEAFF. CDR3 sequence (DNA): TGTGCCACCAGACTGACAGGGGACGTGGCTGAAGCTTTCTTT.